Shown below are 30 T cell receptor beta chains from a single sample sequenced in a study of HIV-infected patients and healthy controls (dated by TCRdb to the mid-2010s). Libraries were constructed by 5' RACE. The data were produced on an Illumina MiSeq. SuperScript III was used to reverse transcribe 500 ng RNA with primers targeting the alpha and beta constant regions. Separate libraries for the alpha and beta chains were generated through chain-specific third strand synthesis that incorporated multiplexing indices. TCRdb cleaned the public reads at Q25 with fastp, built clones with MiXCR and kept in-frame beta chains. CDR3 protein sequences are deduplicated, and each keeps its most common genes and DNA. In all, the sample holds roughly 10,000 distinct CDR3 sequences, and over 7.5% of those were seen once. Less than 6% of the sample comes from the top ten. Whole blood was used without fractionating the cells, so the repertoire represented all peripheral T cells without sorting.

Sequenced sample: blood. Receptors were obtained from an adult in good health.

By its share, this clonotype is medium-sized. The chain combines TRBV27 with TRBJ2-1; 7 bases align to TRBD1. V gave up 6 bases and J gave up 1 base; unmatched junction bases: 9. Germline loops: CDR1 MNHEY, CDR2 SMNVEV (reference sequence). The CDR3 runs to 16 residues. The CDR3 is CASSPFRQGSYNEQFF. In DNA form, the CDR3 reads TGTGCCAGCAGCCCGTTCCGACAGGGTTCCTACAATGAGCAGTTCTTC.

This clonotype was seen repeatedly, ten times or more. The chain carries TRBV12-3 or TRBV12-4 and TRBJ2-1, with 11 bases that match TRBD2. The trim removed 3 bases at V and 2 bases at J, leaving 6 bases unmatched. The CDR3 runs 17 residues. The CDR3 nucleotides read TGTGCCAGCAGTTTCTCCACTAGCGGGAGAACCTACAATGAGCAGTTCTTC. Residues: CASSFSTSGRTYNEQFF.

This chain joins TRBV7-2 and TRBJ2-7, with 7 bases identical to TRBD1. Germline assignment: CDR1 SGHTA and CDR2 FQGNSA. The CDR3 extends over 13 amino acids. The V segment lost 4 bases and the J segment 2 bases; nucleotides outside the gene matches: 2. CDR3 nucleotides: TGTGCCAGCAGCTCGACAGGGCCCTACGAGCAGTACTTC. Translated: CASSSTGPYEQYF. The full variable domain, rest sourced from reference TRBV7-2 and TRBJ2-7, is GAGVSQSPSNKVTEKGKDVELRCDPISGHTALYWYRQSLGQGLEFLIYFQGNSAPDKSGLPSDRFSAERTGGSVSTLTIQRTQQEDSAVYLCASSSTGPYEQYFGPGTRLTVT.

This clonotype is medium-sized in the sample. The chain recombines TRBV12-3 or TRBV12-4 with TRBJ2-3, with 10 nucleotides matching TRBD2. The CDR3 spans 16 residues. J was trimmed by 2 bases and V by 7 bases; bases with no gene match: 9. CDR3 in amino acids: CASNLGAGGPTDTQYF. The CDR3 region has the DNA TGTGCCAGCAACCTGGGAGCGGGGGGGCCCACAGATACGCAGTATTTT.

This clonotype was detected many times. The V call is TRBV30, the J call TRBJ2-1; maybe TRBD2 (6 bases). The ends were cut back, 1 base at V and 5 bases at J, with 15 bases in the middle. The germline V gene encodes CDR1 GTSNPN and CDR2 SVGIG (reference sequence). CDR3 length equals 15 residues. The CDR3 bases are TGTGCCTGGAGTGAAGGGATAGGGACTCACAATGAGCAGTTCTTC. Protein: CAWSEGIGTHNEQFF.

The table lists this clonotype with a few counts. The rearrangement links TRBV10-3 to TRBJ1-1; D unclear. Trimming cost V 0 bases and J 6 bases, with 14 bases left between them. The germline CDR1 and CDR2 sequences are ENHRY and SYGVKD. This CDR3 is 15 amino acids long. In nucleotides, the CDR3 is TGTGCCATCAGTGAGTCAAGGACCCCGGTCGCTGAAGCTTTCTTT. Translation gives CAISESRTPVAEAFF.

Many counts were recorded for this clonotype. V is TRBV28 and J is TRBJ2-1; no clear D. The germline V gene has CDR1 MDHEN and CDR2 SYDVKM. The V end was cut by 3 bases, the J end by 9 bases, with 15 bases between. CDR3 length equals 14 residues. The DNA of the CDR3 is TGTGCCAGCAGTTTTCGGCTCGACCAGAGTGAGCAGTTCTTC. Encoded protein: CASSFRLDQSEQFF.

This rearrangement joins TRBV9 to TRBJ1-5; TRBD1 agrees at 7 bases. Germline CDR1 reads SGDLS; CDR2 reads YYNGEE. Trimming at V came to 3 bases and at J to 7 bases, leaving 4 bases not matched to a gene. This CDR3 spans 13 amino acids. This chain's CDR3 is CASSGQGDQPQHF. For the CDR3, the DNA is TGTGCCAGCAGCGGACAGGGTGACCAGCCCCAGCATTTT.

The sample holds a few counts of this clonotype. The CDR3 coding sequence is TGTGCCAGCAGTTACTCCGAGACCCAGTACTTC. Protein product: CASSYSETQYF. The chain uses TRBV6-6 and TRBJ2-5, with unresolved D. V was trimmed by 0 bases and J by 5 bases, leaving 1 base between them. The CDR3 contains 11 residues. From germline, CDR1 is MNHNY and CDR2 SVGAGI (reference sequence).

This clonotype was counted ten times or more. The chain joins TRBV12-3 or TRBV12-4 to TRBJ2-5, with 12 nucleotides matching TRBD2. J lost 5 bases, V lost 6 bases, and 13 bases had no gene match. This CDR3 spans 17 amino acids. CDR3 nucleotides: TGTGCCAGCAGCCCCGGGACTAGCGGGTCTGGGGAGGAGACCCAGTACTTC. Its translation is CASSPGTSGSGEETQYF.

This clonotype has at least ten counts. The chain combines TRBV29-1 with TRBJ2-5, with TRBD1 identical over 7 bases. Trimming removed 5 bases from V and 4 bases from J; junction bases left unmatched: 7. CDR3 length: 13 amino acids. Germline CDR1 is SQVTM and CDR2 is ANQGSEA. The CDR3 sequence is CSVRQGGAETQYF. The CDR3 DNA is TGCAGCGTTAGACAGGGTGGGGCAGAGACCCAGTACTTC.

This clonotype was recorded at least ten times. This sequence joins TRBV7-9 and TRBJ2-1, with a possible D match to TRBD1 (7 bases). The CDR3 length is 16 residues. The V end was cut by 2 bases, the J end by 9 bases, with 20 bases between. Germline V gene data show CDR1 as SEHNR and CDR2 as FQNEAQ (reference sequence). CDR3: CASSLTSRGVGGEQFF. CDR3 DNA: TGTGCCAGCAGCTTAACTTCCAGGGGGGTAGGCGGTGAGCAGTTCTTC.

This clonotype was seen a handful of times. The V call is TRBV10-3, the J call TRBJ2-5; D gene unclear. Germline assignment: CDR1 ENHRY and CDR2 SYGVKD. This CDR3 is built from 11 residues. Between the trimmed V and J ends, which lost 7 bases and 5 bases, there was a span of 8 bases. The CDR3 sequence: CAIKEGETQYF. The CDR3 nucleotides are TGTGCCATCAAAGAAGGGGAGACCCAGTACTTC.

By share, this clonotype counts as medium-sized. CDR3 nucleotides: TGTGCCAGCAGGGGGGGCGACCCTTCCTACGAGCAGTACTTC. It codes for CASRGGDPSYEQYF. The gene calls are TRBV28 and TRBJ2-7, with D possibly being TRBD1 or TRBD2 (6 bases each). The CDR3 has 14 amino acids. Germline values: CDR1 MDHEN, CDR2 SYDVKM. The ends were cut back, 6 bases at V and 1 base at J, with 13 bases in the middle.

This clonotype was seen repeatedly, ten times or more. The chain combines TRBV19 with TRBJ1-5; 8 bases agree with TRBD1. The V segment lost 4 bases and the J segment 7 bases; nucleotides outside the gene matches: 9. Germline V gene data show CDR1 as LNHDA and CDR2 as SQIVND (reference sequence). The CDR3 runs to 15 residues. The CDR3 DNA is TGTGCCAGTAGTAGAGCAACAGGGGGGGGACAGCCCCAGCATTTT. Translating gives CASSRATGGGQPQHF. Looking up the rest from reference TRBV19 and TRBJ1-5 gives the full variable domain: DGGITQSPKYLFRKEGQNVTLSCEQNLNHDAMYWYRQDPGQGLRLIYYSQIVNDFQKGDIAEGYSVSREKKESFPLTVTSAQKNPTAFYLCASSRATGGGQPQHFGDGTRLSIL.

By its share, this clonotype is medium-sized (0.01 to 0.1%). In DNA, the CDR3 is TGTGCCAGCAGCTTAGAACGGGGGGTGAGAAACATTCAGTACTTC. Translation: CASSLERGVRNIQYF. J is TRBJ2-4 and V is TRBV7-6, with 7 bases matching TRBD2. CDR3 length: 15 amino acids. The germline CDR1 and CDR2 sequences are SGHVS and FNYEAQ. Germline trimming cut 1 base from V and 6 bases from J; bases unmatched to any gene: 6.

This clonotype is medium-sized (0.01 to 0.1%) in the sample. The V and J genes are TRBV30 and TRBJ2-6; 10 bases match TRBD1. The J segment lost 1 base and the V segment lost 1 base, leaving 13 bases of the junction unmatched. In germline, CDR1 is GTSNPN, CDR2 SVGIG (reference sequence). This CDR3 is 20 amino acids long. CDR3 in amino acids: CAWSAGTGALWGSGANVLTF. The CDR3 DNA sequence: TGTGCCTGGAGTGCCGGGACAGGGGCCTTGTGGGGGTCTGGGGCCAACGTCCTGACTTTC.

The chain joins TRBV20-1 to TRBJ2-1; TRBD1 agrees at 7 bases. Germline-derived CDR1 and CDR2 are DFQATT and SNEGSKA (reference sequence). Unmatched junction bases numbered 10, after V lost 5 bases and J lost 3 bases. This CDR3 comprises 15 residues. The CDR3 region is CSADPGQIFYNEQFF. In nucleotides, the CDR3 is TGCAGTGCTGACCCGGGACAGATCTTCTACAATGAGCAGTTCTTC.

By share of the sample, this clonotype is medium-sized. The gene calls are TRBV4-2 and TRBJ2-7; maybe TRBD2 (6 bases). CDR1 and CDR2 from the germline V gene are LGHNA and YNFKEQ. Trimming stripped 0 bases from V and 2 bases from J, with 14 bases between. This CDR3 spans 16 amino acids. The CDR3 loop reads CASSQEVGASAYEQYF. For the CDR3, the DNA is TGTGCCAGCAGCCAAGAAGTCGGGGCTAGCGCCTACGAGCAGTACTTC.

The sample holds many counts of this clonotype. The V gene is TRBV7-2, the J gene TRBJ2-1; 12 bases fit TRBD2. The CDR3 contains 16 residues. Germline V gene lookup returns CDR1 SGHTA and CDR2 FQGNSA. Trimming cost V 5 bases and J 1 base; bases outside gene matches: 3. CDR3 sequence (DNA): TGTGCCAGCAGCCGGACTAGCGGGACATCCTACAATGAGCAGTTCTTC. Translating it yields CASSRTSGTSYNEQFF.

In its sample, this clonotype ranks as medium-sized. The chain recombines TRBV7-2 with TRBJ1-4, with TRBD1 as a possible D gene (6 bases). V lost 3 bases and J lost 5, with 16 bases in between. The CDR3 contains 16 residues. The germline V gene encodes CDR1 SGHTA and CDR2 FQGNSA. CDR3 bases: TGTGCCAGCAGCTTGGGCGGACAGAACCGAAATGAAAAACTGTTTTTT. This translates into CASSLGGQNRNEKLFF.

This clonotype was detected ten times or more. The chain couples TRBV5-4 to TRBJ2-3, with 7 bases aligning to TRBD2. Per germline, CDR1 SGHNT and CDR2 YYREEE (reference sequence). After removal of 2 bases from V and 4 bases from J, the junction contained 4 bases not matched to a gene. This CDR3 has 14 residues. CDR3 sequence: CASSLGSGSDTQYF. In DNA, the CDR3 is TGTGCCAGCAGCTTAGGTAGCGGGTCAGATACGCAGTATTTT.

At least ten counts were recorded for this clonotype. The rearrangement joins TRBV28 to TRBJ2-3, with 11 bases identical to TRBD1. The V and J ends lost 3 bases and 4 bases, in that order; junction bases with no gene match: 18. The CDR3 spans 20 residues. The germline V gene has CDR1 MDHEN and CDR2 SYDVKM. CDR3 loop: CASSFEGTGGGSIFPDTQYF. The DNA for the CDR3 is TGTGCCAGCAGTTTTGAGGGGACAGGGGGGGGGTCGATCTTCCCAGATACGCAGTATTTT.

This clonotype showed up just a few times. This rearrangement joins TRBV9 to TRBJ2-3; 8 bases agree with TRBD2. Germline CDR1 and CDR2: SGDLS and YYNGEE. J lost 2 bases, V lost 3 bases, and 5 bases had no gene match. The CDR3 is 15 amino acids. Here the CDR3 reads CASSGIAGTTDTQYF. CDR3 coding DNA: TGTGCCAGCAGCGGGATAGCGGGGACCACAGATACGCAGTATTTT. The full variable domain, with the rest looked up from reference TRBV9 and TRBJ2-3, is DSGVTQTPKHLITATGQRVTLRCSPRSGDLSVYWYQQSLDQGLQFLIQYYNGEERAKGNILERFSAQQFPDLHSELNLSSLELGDSALYFCASSGIAGTTDTQYFGPGTRLTVL.

This clonotype rates as medium-sized. The J gene is TRBJ2-1, the V gene TRBV5-4; D could derive from TRBD1 or TRBD2 (5 bases each). CDR1 and CDR2 (germline): SGHNT, YYREEE (reference sequence). Trimming left V 0 bases short and J 5 bases short, with 9 bases between. This CDR3 region has 14 residues. CDR3 loop: CASSLVGDNNEQFF. DNA of the CDR3: TGTGCCAGCAGCTTGGTGGGGGATAACAATGAGCAGTTCTTC.

This clonotype is medium-sized in the sample. The J gene is TRBJ2-3, the V gene TRBV7-6; 7 bases are a match to TRBD1. CDR1 SGHVS and CDR2 FNYEAQ come from the germline V gene. The CDR3 has 16 residues. The junction had 6 bases not matched to a gene; V was cut back by 0 bases and J by 3 bases. The CDR3: CASSLARAGGTDTQYF. CDR3 DNA: TGTGCCAGCAGCTTAGCGAGGGCAGGGGGAACAGATACGCAGTATTTT.

This clonotype was observed many times. V gene TRBV29-1 combines with J gene TRBJ2-3; TRBD1 agrees at 11 bases. Germline assignment: CDR1 SQVTM and CDR2 ANQGSEA. V lost 6 bases to trimming and J lost 2 bases; unmatched junction nucleotides: 10. This CDR3 spans 16 amino acids. CDR3 sequence (DNA): TGCAGCGTCCAAGGCGGGGGACAGGGGGTCACAGATACGCAGTATTTT. Its translation is CSVQGGGQGVTDTQYF.

V gene TRBV9 combines with J gene TRBJ2-3; 10 bases line up with TRBD2. This CDR3 comprises 15 residues. The germline V gene has CDR1 SGDLS and CDR2 YYNGEE. V lost 8 bases to trimming and J lost 2 bases; unmatched junction nucleotides: 8. The DNA for the CDR3 is TGTGCCAGTACGGGGACTAGCGCATCCACAGATACGCAGTATTTT. This gives the protein CASTGTSASTDTQYF.

By share, this clonotype counts as medium-sized (0.01 to 0.1%). V usage is TRBV2 and J usage is TRBJ1-2; D call uncertain. Germline assignment: CDR1 SNHLY and CDR2 FYNNEI. V was clipped by 2 bases and J by 0 bases, with 10 bases between them. This CDR3 is built from 15 residues. The CDR3 bases are TGTGCCAGCAGTGAAACGGGTATAGCTAACTATGGCTACACCTTC. Its translation is CASSETGIANYGYTF.

By sample share, this clonotype is medium-sized (0.01 to 0.1%). The CDR3 nucleotides read TGTGCCAGCAGCTCCTCCCCTAGAGAGCAGTACTTC. Residues: CASSSSPREQYF. The chain recombines TRBV7-9 with TRBJ2-7; D call uncertain. Deletions cut 4 bases from V and 7 bases from J, with 11 bases between. Germline CDR1 reads SEHNR; CDR2 reads FQNEAQ (reference sequence). The CDR3 totals 12 residues.